This TCR beta chain originates from a study of control samples from healthy donors and cancer patients. Assay used: immunoSEQ multiplex PCR; TCRdb lists only in-frame clones, some missing. The data show about 270,000 clones, more than 65% seen once. V was cut by 5 bases and J by 4 bases, with 14 bases left in between. The CDR3 consists of 14 residues. CDR1 and CDR2 from the germline V gene are SEHNR and FQNEAQ (reference sequence). Sequencing was done on a sample of PBMCs. The receptor's source is a woman aged 55 to 70 with lung cancer. The rearrangement links TRBV7-9 to TRBJ2-5; D is perhaps TRBD2 (6 bases). The CDR3 sequence: CASSPGLAGETQYF. For the CDR3, the DNA is TGTGCCAGCAGCCCGGGACTGGCAGGAGAGACCCAGTACTTC. Filled out from reference TRBV7-9 and TRBJ2-5, the complete variable domain reads DTGVSQNPRHKITKRGQNVTFRCDPISEHNRLYWYRQTLGQGPEFLTYFQNEAQLEKSRLLSDRFSAERPKGSFSTLEIQRTEQGDSAMYLCASSPGLAGETQYFGPGTRLLVL.